The 18 T cell receptor beta chains below all came from one sample that was sequenced in a study of regulatory T cells. Whole-study results and caveats: In CD3G-deficient patients, conventional CD4+ T cells were enriched for hydrophobic CDR3 residues at positions 6 and 7.

What these receptors recognize is not known. The primer mix had 52 TRBV and 13 TRBJ primers. TCRdb's table, derived via immunoSEQ multiplex PCR, lists solely in-frame clones and lacks some. The sample has about 18,000 clones, 84% seen once. The sequencing sample was made of conventional CD4+ T cells sorted from blood. These receptors were taken from a person aged 30 to 39 with CD3G deficiency.

This clone was observed once. V is TRBV19 and J is TRBJ2-6; 7 bases match TRBD1. This CDR3 contains 14 residues. J was trimmed by 1 base and V by 8 bases; bases with no gene match: 2. Germline assignment: CDR1 LNHDA and CDR2 SQIVND (reference sequence). In DNA form, the CDR3 reads TGTGCCAGTTCGACAGGGTCTGGGGCCAACGTCCTGACTTTC. It yields the protein CASSTGSGANVLTF.

V is TRBV5-1 and J is TRBJ1-3; TRBD1 might be the D (5 bases). The V gene's germline CDR1 is SGHRS and CDR2 YFSETQ. The CDR3 is 16 amino acids. V gave up 5 bases and J gave up 0 bases, with 15 bases separating them. The CDR3 sequence: CASSNGDSHSGNTIYF. CDR3 nucleotide sequence: TGCGCCAGCAGTAACGGCGACAGCCACTCTGGAAACACCATATATTTT.

This clone was picked up a small number of times. This chain uses TRBV7-2 with TRBJ1-2; D is unresolved. V was clipped by 1 base and J by 4 bases, with 4 bases between them. The V gene's germline CDR1 is SGHTA and CDR2 FQGNSA. The CDR3 loop spans 12 amino acids. CDR3 in amino acids: CASSLGGYGYTF. As DNA, the CDR3 is TGTGCCAGCAGCTTAGGGGGCTATGGCTACACCTTC.

The chain joins TRBV13 to TRBJ2-1; 7 bases map to TRBD2. Germline lookup yields CDR1 PRHDT and CDR2 FYEKMQ (reference sequence). The CDR3 runs 15 residues. The V segment lost 3 bases and the J segment 2 bases; nucleotides outside the gene matches: 4. The CDR3 spells CASSFLGGAYNEQFF. As DNA, the CDR3 is TGTGCCAGCAGCTTTCTTGGGGGGGCCTACAATGAGCAGTTCTTC.

This chain links TRBV28 with TRBJ1-2, with 7 bases lining up with TRBD1. This CDR3 spans 13 amino acids. Germline values: CDR1 MDHEN, CDR2 SYDVKM. Trimming cost V 10 bases and J 4 bases; bases outside gene matches: 9. The CDR3 region is CATSTGRLYGYTF. The CDR3 DNA sequence: TGTGCCACTTCGACAGGGAGACTCTATGGCTACACCTTC.

The table lists this clone with a count of one. V and J are TRBV5-1 and TRBJ2-2, with 8 bases aligning to TRBD1. Germline-derived CDR1 and CDR2 are SGHRS and YFSETQ. After removal of 1 base from V and 1 base from J, the junction contained 6 bases not matched to a gene. The CDR3 is made up of 17 amino acids. CDR3 sequence (DNA): TGCGCCAGCAGCTTGAAAGGACAGGGTATGAACACCGGGGAGCTGTTTTTT. Amino acid sequence: CASSLKGQGMNTGELFF.

The table lists this clone with a few counts. The chain combines TRBV28 with TRBJ1-2; 8 bases fit TRBD1. This CDR3 has 15 residues. Germline values: CDR1 MDHEN, CDR2 SYDVKM. Trimming removed 5 bases from V and 6 bases from J; junction bases left unmatched: 11. As DNA, the CDR3 is TGTGCCAGCAGTCTCAGGGGGCCCGATAGGAATGGCTACACCTTC. It is translated as CASSLRGPDRNGYTF.

The chain is built from TRBV6-1 and TRBJ2-6, with 7 bases matching TRBD2. The V gene's germline CDR1 is MNHNS and CDR2 SASEGT. Trimming cost V 6 bases and J 5 bases; bases outside gene matches: 7. The CDR3 contains 15 residues. CDR3 sequence (DNA): TGTGCCAGCAGCTGGGGGGGTTGGAGGGCCAACGTCCTGACTTTC. Protein sequence: CASSWGGWRANVLTF.

This clone has a single count. The chain recombines TRBV28 with TRBJ2-5, with D possibly TRBD2 on 5 matching bases. The DNA end is more similar to TRBJ2-7, so the J call may be wrong. The germline gives CDR1 MDHEN, CDR2 SYDVKM. This CDR3 has 11 amino acids. CDR3 sequence: CASSTGYEQYF. DNA of the CDR3: TGTGCCAGCAGTACGGGGTACGAGCAGTACTTC.

J is TRBJ2-3 and V is TRBV7-9, with a tentative D call TRBD1 (6 bases). Trimming left V 1 base short and J 0 bases short, with 8 bases between. CDR1 SEHNR and CDR2 FQNEAQ come from the germline V gene (reference sequence). The CDR3 consists of 15 residues. CDR3 sequence: CASSLGQASTDTQYF. CDR3 nucleotides: TGTGCCAGCAGCTTAGGACAGGCTAGCACAGATACGCAGTATTTT.

This clone was found once. The V call is TRBV6-1, the J call TRBJ1-6, with D hard to call. Deletions cut 2 bases from V and 9 bases from J, with 14 bases between. This CDR3 region has 15 residues. Germline values: CDR1 MNHNS, CDR2 SASEGT. The CDR3 DNA is TGTGCCAGCAGTGAATGGGCAGTGCAGCGTTCACCCCTCCACTTT. It encodes CASSEWAVQRSPLHF.

The CDR3 region is CASSSTGRSGTEAFF. In nucleotides, the CDR3 is TGCGCCAGCAGTTCTACGGGTCGTAGTGGGACTGAAGCTTTCTTT. This chain joins TRBV5-1 and TRBJ1-1; D remains unclear. The CDR3 totals 15 residues. Trimming removed 5 bases at V and 5 bases at J, with 19 bases between. In germline, CDR1 is SGHRS, CDR2 YFSETQ. Full variable domain (outside the CDR3, taken from reference TRBV5-1 and TRBJ1-1): KAGVTQTPRYLIKTRGQQVTLSCSPISGHRSVSWYQQTPGQGLQFLFEYFSETQRNKGNFPGRFSGRQFSNSRSEMNVSTLELGDSALYLCASSSTGRSGTEAFFGQGTRLTVV.

The V gene is TRBV7-9, the J gene TRBJ1-2; 10 bases are shared with TRBD1. After removal of 5 bases from V and 7 bases from J, the junction contained 10 bases not matched to a gene. The CDR3 is made up of 15 amino acids. The germline V gene encodes CDR1 SEHNR and CDR2 FQNEAQ (reference sequence). The CDR3 here is CASSPVRGQGLGYTF. The DNA of the CDR3 is TGTGCCAGCAGCCCTGTAAGGGGACAGGGGCTTGGCTACACCTTC. Full variable domain (remainder filled in from reference TRBV7-9 and TRBJ1-2): DTGVSQNPRHKITKRGQNVTFRCDPISEHNRLYWYRQTLGQGPEFLTYFQNEAQLEKSRLLSDRFSAERPKGSFSTLEIQRTEQGDSAMYLCASSPVRGQGLGYTFGSGTRLTVV.

This chain links TRBV6-1 with TRBJ2-7; D uncertain. Per the germline V gene, CDR1 is MNHNS and CDR2 is SASEGT. The CDR3 has 11 amino acids. V was shortened by 5 bases and J by 5 bases, with 7 bases between the two germline ends. The CDR3 reads CASSRFDEQYF. CDR3 sequence (DNA): TGTGCCAGCAGTCGGTTTGACGAGCAGTACTTC.

The chain has TRBV28 and TRBJ1-1, with a possible D match to TRBD1 (6 bases). Looked up from germline, CDR1 is MDHEN and CDR2 is SYDVKM. The V and J ends lost 3 bases and 5 bases respectively, with 7 bases between them. This CDR3 spans 12 amino acids. DNA of the CDR3: TGTGCCAGCAGTTTGGGGGCTACTGAAGCTTTCTTT. It specifies CASSLGATEAFF. The variable domain in full, completed from reference TRBV28 and TRBJ1-1, reads DVKVTQSSRYLVKRTGEKVFLECVQDMDHENMFWYRQDPGLGLRLIYFSYDVKMKEKGDIPEGYSVSREKKERFSLILESASTNQTSMYLCASSLGATEAFFGQGTRLTVV.

The CDR3 coding sequence is TGTGCCAGCAGTGGGACAGGCAATCAGCCCCAGCATTTT. Protein: CASSGTGNQPQHF. The chain has TRBV6-1 and TRBJ1-5; D is possibly TRBD1 (6 bases). The CDR3 spans 13 residues. Germline values: CDR1 MNHNS, CDR2 SASEGT. V was cut by 4 bases and J by 2 bases, with 6 bases left in between.

The chain joins TRBV5-1 to TRBJ1-1; possibly TRBD1 for D (5 bases). Germline loops: CDR1 SGHRS, CDR2 YFSETQ. The V and J ends lost 0 bases and 1 base respectively, with 10 bases between them. The CDR3 has 15 residues. The CDR3 DNA follows: TGCGCCAGCAGCTTGGGGGGCAGGCAGAACACTGAAGCTTTCTTT. Encoded protein: CASSLGGRQNTEAFF.

This clone showed up just once. The rearrangement uses TRBV6-6 and TRBJ2-7, with 8 bases matching TRBD1. V was clipped by 6 bases and J by 5 bases; unmatched bases: 6. This CDR3 has 13 residues. The germline CDR1 and CDR2 sequences are MNHNY and SVGAGI (reference sequence). The CDR3 loop is CASRERQGHEQYF. CDR3 in DNA: TGTGCCAGCAGGGAAAGACAGGGGCACGAGCAGTACTTC.